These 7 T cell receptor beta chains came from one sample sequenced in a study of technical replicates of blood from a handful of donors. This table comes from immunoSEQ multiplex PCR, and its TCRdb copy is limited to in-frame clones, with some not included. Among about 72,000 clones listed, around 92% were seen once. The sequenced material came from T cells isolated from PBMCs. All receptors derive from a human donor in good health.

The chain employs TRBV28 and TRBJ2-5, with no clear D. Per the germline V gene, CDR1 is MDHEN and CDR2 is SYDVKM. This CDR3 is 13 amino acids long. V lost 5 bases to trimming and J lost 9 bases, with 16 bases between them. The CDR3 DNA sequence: TGTGCCAGCAGTCCCCCTGATTGGGCCCCCCAGTACTTC. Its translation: CASSPPDWAPQYF.

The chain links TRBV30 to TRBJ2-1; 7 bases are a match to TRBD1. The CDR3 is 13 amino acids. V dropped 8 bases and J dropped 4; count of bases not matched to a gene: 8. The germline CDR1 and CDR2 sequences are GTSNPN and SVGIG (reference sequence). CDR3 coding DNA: TGTGCCCTGCGGACAGGCCCTTACAATGAGCAGTTCTTC. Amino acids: CALRTGPYNEQFF. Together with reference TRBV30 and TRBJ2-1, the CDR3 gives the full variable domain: SQTIHQWPATLVQPVGSPLSLECTVEGTSNPNLYWYRQAAGRGLQLLFYSVGIGQISSEVPQNLSASRPQDRQFILSSKKLLLSDSGFYLCALRTGPYNEQFFGPGTRLTVL.

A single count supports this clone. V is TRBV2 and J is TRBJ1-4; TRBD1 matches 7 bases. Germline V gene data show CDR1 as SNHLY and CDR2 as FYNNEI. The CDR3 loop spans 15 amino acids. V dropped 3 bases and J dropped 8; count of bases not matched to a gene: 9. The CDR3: CASSETMGQIEKLFF. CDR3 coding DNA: TGTGCCAGCAGTGAGACGATGGGACAGATAGAAAAACTGTTTTTT.

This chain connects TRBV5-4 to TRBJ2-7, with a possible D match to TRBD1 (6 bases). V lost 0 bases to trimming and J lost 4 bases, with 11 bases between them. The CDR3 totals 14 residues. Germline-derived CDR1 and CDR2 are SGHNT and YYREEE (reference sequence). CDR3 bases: TGTGCCAGCAGCTTGGTGGGACATGGGTACGAGCAGTACTTC. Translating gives CASSLVGHGYEQYF.

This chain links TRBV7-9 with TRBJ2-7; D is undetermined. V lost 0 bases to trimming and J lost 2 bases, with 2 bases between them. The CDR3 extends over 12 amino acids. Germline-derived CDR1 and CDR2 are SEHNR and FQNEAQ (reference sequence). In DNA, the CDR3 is TGTGCCAGCAGCTTAGCTACCTACGAGCAGTACTTC. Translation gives CASSLATYEQYF.

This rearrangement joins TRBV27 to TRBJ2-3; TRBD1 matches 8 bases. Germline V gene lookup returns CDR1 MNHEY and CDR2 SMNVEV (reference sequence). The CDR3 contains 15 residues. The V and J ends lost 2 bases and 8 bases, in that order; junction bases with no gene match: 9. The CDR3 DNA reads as TGTGCCAGCAGTTTAGCCGACAGGGGAAAGGTTACGCAGTATTTT. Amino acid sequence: CASSLADRGKVTQYF.

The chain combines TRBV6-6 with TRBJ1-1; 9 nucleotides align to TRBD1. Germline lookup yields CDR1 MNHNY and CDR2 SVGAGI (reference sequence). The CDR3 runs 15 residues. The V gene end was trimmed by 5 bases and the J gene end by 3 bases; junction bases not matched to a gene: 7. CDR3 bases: TGTGCCAGCAGTCAGATACAGGGGGCGGACACTGAAGCTTTCTTT. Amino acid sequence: CASSQIQGADTEAFF.